A single sample gave rise to the 18 T cell receptor beta chains below, sequenced in a study of vaccination effects on CD4 cells after COVID-19 (dated by TCRdb to between 2020 and 2023). Their cognate antigens are unknown. After around ten days of culture, CD4+ T cells were isolated with the EasySep CD4+ T cell isolation kit. Preparation of the library involved the immunoSEQ multiplex PCR assay. TCRdb took this table from immuneACCESS and kept in-frame rearrangements with V and J called. Such tables lack part of the clones; where checked against another copy, unresolved V genes explain under half of the gap, and the rest is unexplained. For this sample there are approximately 58,000 clones; over 60% appear just once. Just over 3% of the sample comes from the top ten. The sample in question was CD4+ T cells from PBMCs cultured without peptide, obtained before COVID-19 vaccination. The receptors here all came from a human donor who received a COVID-19 vaccine.

This sequence joins TRBV6-5 and TRBJ2-5; 8 nucleotides align to TRBD2. The CDR3 contains 14 residues. Trimming at V came to 5 bases and at J to 3 bases, leaving 5 bases not matched to a gene. Germline V gives CDR1 MNHEY, CDR2 SVGAGI. CDR3 region: CASSLGGAEETQYF. CDR3 nucleotides: TGTGCCAGCAGTCTCGGGGGGGCAGAAGAGACCCAGTACTTC.

The rearrangement uses TRBV2 and TRBJ2-5; 10 bases are shared with TRBD2. The CDR3 covers 15 residues. V dropped 8 bases and J dropped 5; count of bases not matched to a gene: 11. Per the germline V gene, CDR1 is SNHLY and CDR2 is FYNNEI. The CDR3 DNA follows: TGTGCCAGCTCGGCCTTAGCGGGGGGTGGGGAGACCCAGTACTTC. It encodes CASSALAGGGETQYF.

The chain couples TRBV2 to TRBJ1-5, with TRBD1 matching 7 bases. The ends lost 6 bases at V and 6 bases at J; junction bases unmatched: 8. Germline V CDR1 and CDR2: SNHLY, FYNNEI. The CDR3 has 14 amino acids. CDR3 in amino acids: CASRGDSGSQPQHF. The CDR3 nucleotides are TGTGCCAGCAGGGGGGACAGTGGTAGTCAGCCCCAGCATTTT.

The V gene is TRBV6-6, the J gene TRBJ2-3; D gene ambiguous. The CDR3 is 14 residues long. Between the trimmed V and J ends, which lost 8 bases and 2 bases, there was a span of 14 bases. Germline V gene sequence: CDR1 MNHNY, CDR2 SVGAGI (reference sequence). DNA of the CDR3: TGTGCCAGCGGACGATCGACGGTCACAGATACGCAGTATTTT. Translation: CASGRSTVTDTQYF.

This chain connects TRBV18 to TRBJ2-5, with TRBD2 matching 12 bases. Per the germline V gene, CDR1 is KGHSH and CDR2 is LQKENI. The V gene end was trimmed by 3 bases and the J gene end by 0 bases; junction bases not matched to a gene: 2. CDR3 length equals 16 residues. This CDR3 reads CASSPGLAGYQETQYF. In DNA, the CDR3 is TGTGCCAGCTCACCGGGACTAGCGGGTTACCAAGAGACCCAGTACTTC.

This chain connects TRBV24-1 to TRBJ2-3; no reliable D call. V was cut by 3 bases and J by 2 bases, with 5 bases left in between. CDR1 is KGHDR and CDR2 is SFDVKD in the germline V gene. This CDR3 is 13 amino acids long. CDR3 region: CATSDMTTDTQYF. The CDR3, as DNA: TGTGCCACCAGTGATATGACCACAGATACGCAGTATTTT.

The J gene is TRBJ2-7, the V gene TRBV28; tentatively, D is TRBD2 (7 bases). Germline V lookup: CDR1 MDHEN, CDR2 SYDVKM. The CDR3 sequence is 16 residues long. V gave up 5 bases and J gave up 0 bases, with 17 bases separating them. The CDR3 reads CASSPRGTSSSYEQYV. DNA of the CDR3: TGTGCCAGCAGTCCGCGGGGGACATCCAGCTCCTACGAGCAGTACGTC.

Only one count was recorded for this clone. The V and J genes are TRBV19 and TRBJ1-1, with 11 bases aligning to TRBD1. Germline assignment: CDR1 LNHDA and CDR2 SQIVND (reference sequence). V shed 2 bases, J shed 5 bases, and the junction held 10 bases outside the gene matches. This CDR3 is built from 17 residues. The CDR3 bases are TGTGCCAGTAGTATAAGGGACAGGGGGATCGGGGATACTGAAGCTTTCTTT. Protein sequence: CASSIRDRGIGDTEAFF.

The CDR3 reads CASSLRVASGVPTDTQYF. The CDR3, as DNA: TGTGCCAGCAGCCTGAGGGTGGCTAGCGGGGTTCCCACAGATACGCAGTATTTT. This chain uses TRBV9 with TRBJ2-3; 9 bases agree with TRBD2. V trimming: 4 bases; J trimming: 2 bases; junction bases outside the gene matches: 14. Germline CDR1 SGDLS, CDR2 YYNGEE. The CDR3 extends over 18 amino acids. The whole variable domain, remainder taken from reference TRBV9 and TRBJ2-3, is DSGVTQTPKHLITATGQRVTLRCSPRSGDLSVYWYQQSLDQGLQFLIQYYNGEERAKGNILERFSAQQFPDLHSELNLSSLELGDSALYFCASSLRVASGVPTDTQYFGPGTRLTVL.

The rearrangement links TRBV7-2 to TRBJ1-5; D may be TRBD1 (5 bases). Trimming shortened V by 5 bases and J by 1 base, and 9 bases separated the two germline ends. The CDR3 spans 14 residues. Per the germline V gene, CDR1 is SGHTA and CDR2 is FQGNSA. CDR3 residues: CASSQGGSNQPQHF. The CDR3 DNA reads as TGTGCCAGCAGCCAGGGTGGGAGCAATCAGCCCCAGCATTTT.

This clone has just a few counts. The rearrangement uses TRBV24-1 and TRBJ2-2; possible D gene TRBD1, 6 bases. V was shortened by 3 bases and J by 5 bases, with 9 bases between the two germline ends. The germline V gene encodes CDR1 KGHDR and CDR2 SFDVKD. This CDR3 contains 14 residues. The CDR3 sequence is CATSDPTGTGELFF. The CDR3 DNA is TGTGCCACCAGTGATCCAACAGGGACCGGGGAGCTGTTTTTT.

A remark on this clone: Different DNA sequences within this sample yield the same CDR3. The V and J genes are TRBV5-1 and TRBJ2-3, with 9 positions matching TRBD1. V was pared by 0 bases and J by 4 bases, with 3 bases of the junction left unmatched. Germline V gene sequence: CDR1 SGHRS, CDR2 YFSETQ. This CDR3 spans 15 amino acids. CDR3 DNA sequence: TGCGCCAGCAGCTTGGGCACAGGGGGCCCAGATACGCAGTATTTT. Residues: CASSLGTGGPDTQYF. Together with reference TRBV5-1 and TRBJ2-3, the CDR3 gives the full variable domain: KAGVTQTPRYLIKTRGQQVTLSCSPISGHRSVSWYQQTPGQGLQFLFEYFSETQRNKGNFPGRFSGRQFSNSRSEMNVSTLELGDSALYLCASSLGTGGPDTQYFGPGTRLTVL.

This chain links TRBV7-2 with TRBJ2-1, with 8 bases aligning to TRBD1. Germline CDR1 reads SGHTA; CDR2 reads FQGNSA. CDR3 size: 13 residues. Trimming took 4 bases from V and 7 from J; bases not matched to a gene: 3. The CDR3 is CASSWTGRNEQFF. The CDR3 DNA reads TGTGCCAGCAGCTGGACAGGGCGGAATGAGCAGTTCTTC.

The chain is built from TRBV5-8 and TRBJ2-7, with a tentative D call TRBD1 (6 bases). Germline-derived CDR1 and CDR2 are SGHTS and YDEGEE. CDR3 length equals 14 residues. V was shortened by 4 bases and J by 4 bases, with 15 bases between the two germline ends. CDR3 sequence reads: CASSKVRTAYEQYV. The DNA for the CDR3 is TGTGCCAGCAGCAAAGTAAGGACAGCATACGAGCAGTACGTC.

V gene TRBV21-1 combines with J gene TRBJ2-7; the D call in the table, TRBD1, was not verified against the DNA. TRBV21-1 is deemed a pseudogene. The CDR3 length is 16 residues. CDR3 DNA sequence: TGTGCCAGCAGCAGTAAAGGACGGGACAGTTGGCGGGAGCAGTACGTC. It codes for CASSSKGRDSWREQYV.

The rearrangement links TRBV19 to TRBJ2-2, with no clear D. Trimming removed 4 bases from V and 4 bases from J, with 19 bases in between. This CDR3 is built from 17 residues. In germline, CDR1 is LNHDA, CDR2 SQIVND (reference sequence). The CDR3 loop reads CASSTRFVSSGTGELFF. CDR3 bases: TGTGCCAGTAGTACCAGGTTCGTGAGCTCGGGCACCGGGGAGCTGTTTTTT.

The V gene is TRBV3-1 (or the pseudogene TRBV3-2), the J gene TRBJ1-2; unclear D gene. Germline V CDR1 and CDR2: LGHDT, YNNKEL (reference sequence). The CDR3 has 14 residues. V was clipped by 0 bases and J by 6 bases, with 11 bases between them. The CDR3 nucleotides are TGTGCCAGCAGCCAAGAATCGGGATACCATGGCTACACCTTC. Translated: CASSQESGYHGYTF.

This clone has just one count. This chain uses TRBV3-1 (or the pseudogene TRBV3-2) with TRBJ1-4; D is ambiguous. The CDR3 sequence is 12 residues long. V was shortened by 10 bases and J by 7 bases, with 13 bases between the two germline ends. Germline V gene data show CDR1 as LGHDT and CDR2 as YNNKEL (reference sequence). The CDR3 bases are TGTGCCACAGGTTCCGGCCGTGAAAAACTGTTTTTT. Residues: CATGSGREKLFF.